A single sample is the source of the 12 T cell receptor beta chains below, sequenced in a study of tumor and adjacent non-tumor tissue in lung cancer. No cell sorting was done before RNA was extracted from the tissue. More than 3 cm separated this lung sample from the edge of the tumor. A modified ARM-PCR protocol with three rounds of nested PCR amplified TCRbeta. In TCRdb, the multiplex PCR reads were re-called with MiXCR into one record per CDR3 protein. Of 60,000 to 85,000 distinct CDR3 sequences listed, approximately 82% are singletons. The sample comprised distant non-tumor lung tissue. The source is a man aged 65 to 79 with non-small cell lung cancer.

The sample holds many counts of this clonotype. V usage is TRBV6-6 and J usage is TRBJ2-3, with 14 bases matching TRBD2. CDR1 and CDR2 from the germline V gene are MNHNY and SVGAGI (reference sequence). The CDR3 runs 19 residues. Unmatched junction bases numbered 12, after V lost 4 bases and J lost 3 bases. CDR3 residues: CASSSTGTSGRGGTDTQYF. The CDR3 nucleotides are TGTGCCAGCAGTTCAACCGGGACTAGCGGGAGAGGCGGAACAGATACGCAGTATTTT.

Notes on this clonotype: At one end, the junction sequence differs from germline, possibly due to a read error. The chain links TRBV5-1 to TRBJ1-1; 7 nucleotides align to TRBD1. This CDR3 is 16 amino acids long. The germline gives CDR1 SGHRS, CDR2 YFSETQ. Here the CDR3 reads CASSQATGRMNSEAFF. The DNA for the CDR3 is TGCGCCAGCAGCCAGGCGACAGGGAGGATGAACAGTGAAGCTTTCTTT.

The V call is TRBV5-1, the J call TRBJ2-1; 8 positions agree with TRBD1. The V and J ends lost 9 bases and 0 bases, in that order; junction bases with no gene match: 20. This CDR3 region has 19 residues. Per the germline V gene, CDR1 is SGHRS and CDR2 is YFSETQ. CDR3 coding DNA: TGCGCCATAAGCTTGGTATGGTCCCCGGGACAGGCCTCCTACAATGAGCAGTTCTTC. Translation: CAISLVWSPGQASYNEQFF. The whole variable domain, remainder taken from reference TRBV5-1 and TRBJ2-1, is KAGVTQTPRYLIKTRGQQVTLSCSPISGHRSVSWYQQTPGQGLQFLFEYFSETQRNKGNFPGRFSGRQFSNSRSEMNVSTLELGDSALYLCAISLVWSPGQASYNEQFFGPGTRLTVL.

To note about this clonotype: With a much larger clone just one base away, this may be a read error. This chain connects TRBV7-8 to TRBJ2-3, with TRBD2 matching 7 bases. The V gene's germline CDR1 is SGHVS and CDR2 FQNEAQ. CDR3 length equals 15 residues. This CDR3 is CACRERGGYTDTQYF. CDR3 bases: TGTGCCTGCAGGGAGCGGGGAGGTTACACAGATACGCAGTATTTT.

A note on this clonotype: Mismatch with germline at one junction end may stem from a read error. The chain joins TRBV11-3 to TRBJ2-7; 8 bases fit TRBD2. This CDR3 has 15 residues. Germline CDR1 and CDR2: SGHNT and YENEEA. CDR3 in amino acids: CASSHGTSEISEQYF. CDR3 coding DNA: TGCGCCAGCAGCCACGGGACTAGTGAAATCTCCGAGCAGTACTTC.

The sample holds many counts of this clonotype. V usage is TRBV29-1 and J usage is TRBJ2-1; TRBD2 matches 11 bases. Per germline, CDR1 SQVTM and CDR2 ANQGSEA. Trimming at V came to 7 bases and at J to 7 bases, leaving 6 bases not matched to a gene. CDR3 length: 13 amino acids. CDR3 nucleotides: TGCAGCGCTGGTCTAGCGGGGGGAAATGAGCAGTTCTTC. Amino acids: CSAGLAGGNEQFF.

For this clonotype: At one end the junction does not follow the germline gene, possibly because of a read error. V is TRBV5-1 and J is TRBJ2-7; tentative D call: TRBD2 (6 bases). The CDR3 spans 14 residues. Germline V lookup: CDR1 SGHRS, CDR2 YFSETQ. The CDR3 DNA is TGCGCCAACAGCTTGGTCGGCGGGAACCACGAGCAGTACTTC. Translation: CANSLVGGNHEQYF.

Relative to its sample, this clonotype is medium-sized (0.01 to 0.1%). The chain is built from TRBV10-3 and TRBJ2-1, with D perhaps given as TRBD1 or TRBD2 (5 bases each). The CDR3 has 15 amino acids. CDR1 ENHRY and CDR2 SYGVKD come from the germline V gene. The germline V and J ends were trimmed by 6 bases and 0 bases, with 12 bases remaining between them. The CDR3 protein is CAISQKGSSYNEQFF. The CDR3 DNA sequence: TGTGCCATCAGCCAAAAGGGGAGCTCCTACAATGAGCAGTTCTTC.

About this clonotype: Being one base from a much bigger clone, this may be a read error. This rearrangement joins TRBV7-9 to TRBJ2-3; 13 nucleotides line up with TRBD2. CDR3 length: 16 amino acids. CDR1 SEHNR and CDR2 FQNEAQ come from the germline V gene (reference sequence). V shed 6 bases, J shed 3 bases, and the junction held 6 bases outside the gene matches. The CDR3 spells CASSGLAGDGTDTQYF. The CDR3 DNA reads as TGTGCCAGCAGTGGACTAGCGGGGGACGGGACAGATACGCAGTATTTT.

This clonotype has a handful of counts. A much larger clone differs by one base, so this may be a read error. J is TRBJ1-1 and V is TRBV6-6; D ambiguous. Deletions cut 10 bases from V and 0 bases from J, with 15 bases between. Germline V CDR1 and CDR2: MNHNY, SVGAGI (reference sequence). The CDR3 sequence is 14 residues long. The CDR3 DNA follows: TGTGCCATCTCTGTCGGATTATTGAACACTGAAGCTTTCTTT. Encoded protein: CAISVGLLNTEAFF.

As for this clonotype: One end of the junction varies from germline; a read error may be responsible. This chain joins TRBV29-1 and TRBJ2-1, with TRBD2 matching over 9 bases. CDR3 size: 14 residues. Germline loops: CDR1 SQVTM, CDR2 ANQGSEA. The CDR3 sequence: CNVDVAGVYNEQLF. CDR3 nucleotides: TGCAACGTTGACGTAGCGGGAGTGTACAATGAGCAGTTATTC.

This chain links TRBV4-2 with TRBJ2-1; D unresolved. V was pared by 4 bases and J by 8 bases, with 12 bases between. Germline V lookup: CDR1 LGHNA, CDR2 YNFKEQ. CDR3 length: 13 residues. The CDR3 sequence: CASSRGLVDEQFF. DNA for the CDR3: TGTGCCAGCAGCCGTGGATTAGTCGATGAGCAGTTCTTC.